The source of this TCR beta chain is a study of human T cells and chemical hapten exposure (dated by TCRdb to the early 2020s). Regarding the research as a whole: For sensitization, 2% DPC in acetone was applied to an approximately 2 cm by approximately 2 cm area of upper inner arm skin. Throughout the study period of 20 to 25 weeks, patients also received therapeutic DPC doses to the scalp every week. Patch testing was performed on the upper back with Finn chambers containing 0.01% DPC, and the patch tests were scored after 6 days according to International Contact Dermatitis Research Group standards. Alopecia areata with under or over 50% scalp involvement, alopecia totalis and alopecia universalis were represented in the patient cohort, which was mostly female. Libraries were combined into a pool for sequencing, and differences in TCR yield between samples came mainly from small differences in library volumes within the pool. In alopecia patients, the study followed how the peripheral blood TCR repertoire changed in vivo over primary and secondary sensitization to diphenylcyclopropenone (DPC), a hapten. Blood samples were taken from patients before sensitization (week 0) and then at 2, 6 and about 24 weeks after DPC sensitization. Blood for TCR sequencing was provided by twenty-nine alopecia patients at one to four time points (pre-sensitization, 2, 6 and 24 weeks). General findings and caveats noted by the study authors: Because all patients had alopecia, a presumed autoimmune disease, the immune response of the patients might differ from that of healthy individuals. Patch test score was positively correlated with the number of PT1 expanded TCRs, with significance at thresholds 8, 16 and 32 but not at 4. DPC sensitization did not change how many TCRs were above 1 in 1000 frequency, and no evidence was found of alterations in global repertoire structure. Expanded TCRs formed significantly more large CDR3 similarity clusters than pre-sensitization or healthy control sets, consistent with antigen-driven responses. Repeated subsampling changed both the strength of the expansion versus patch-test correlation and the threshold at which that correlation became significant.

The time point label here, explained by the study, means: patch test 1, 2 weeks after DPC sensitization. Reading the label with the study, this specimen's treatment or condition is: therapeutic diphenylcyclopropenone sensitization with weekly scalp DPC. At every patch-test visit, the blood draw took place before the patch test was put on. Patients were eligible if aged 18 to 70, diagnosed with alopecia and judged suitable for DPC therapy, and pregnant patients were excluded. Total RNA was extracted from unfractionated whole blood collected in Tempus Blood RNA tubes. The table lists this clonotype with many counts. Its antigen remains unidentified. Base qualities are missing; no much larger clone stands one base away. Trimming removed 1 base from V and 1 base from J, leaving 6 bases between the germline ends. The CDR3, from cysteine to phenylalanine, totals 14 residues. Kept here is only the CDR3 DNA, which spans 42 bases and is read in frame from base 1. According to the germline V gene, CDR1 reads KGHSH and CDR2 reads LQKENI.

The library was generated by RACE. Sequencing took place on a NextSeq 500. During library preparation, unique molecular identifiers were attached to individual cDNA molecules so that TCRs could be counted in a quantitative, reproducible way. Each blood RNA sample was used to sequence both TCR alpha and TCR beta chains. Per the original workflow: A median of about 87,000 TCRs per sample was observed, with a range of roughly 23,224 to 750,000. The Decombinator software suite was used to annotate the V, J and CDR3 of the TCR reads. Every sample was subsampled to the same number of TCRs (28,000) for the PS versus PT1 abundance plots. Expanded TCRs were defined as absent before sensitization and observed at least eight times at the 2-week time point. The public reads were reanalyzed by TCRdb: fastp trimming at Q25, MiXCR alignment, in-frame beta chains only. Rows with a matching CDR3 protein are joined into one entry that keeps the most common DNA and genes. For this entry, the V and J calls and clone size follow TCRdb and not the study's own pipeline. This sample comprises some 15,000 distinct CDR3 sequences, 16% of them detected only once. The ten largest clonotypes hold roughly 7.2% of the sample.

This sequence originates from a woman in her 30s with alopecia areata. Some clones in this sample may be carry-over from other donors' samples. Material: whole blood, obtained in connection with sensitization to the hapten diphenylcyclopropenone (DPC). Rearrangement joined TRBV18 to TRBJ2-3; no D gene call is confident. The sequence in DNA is TGTGCCAGCTCACCACGGCAGGGCACAGATACGCAGTATTTT. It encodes CASSPRQGTDTQYF.